The clone carrying this T cell receptor (beta chain) has only a few counts. TCR cDNA received a 3' ligated oligonucleotide that carried a UMI. The data derive from a study of naive and memory T cell subsets. V shed 1 base and J shed 8 bases, with 8 bases lying between them. Germline V gene data show CDR1 as SQVTM and CDR2 as ANQGSEA. The CDR3 covers 11 residues. Amplification of ligated cDNA took four PCR rounds with SP2 and nested alpha and beta constant primers. Blood and skin TCR RNA was reverse transcribed with alpha and beta constant primers. One entry per CDR3 protein results from TCRdb running MiXCR on the 5' RACE reads. Of roughly 60,000 distinct CDR3 sequences in the sample, approximately 6.6% were seen once.

The chain combines TRBV29-1 with TRBJ1-1; the D is unclear. The receptor was derived from a male donor in good health. The CDR3 is CSVEATGEAFF. The CDR3 DNA sequence: TGCAGCGTTGAAGCTACTGGGGAAGCTTTCTTT.